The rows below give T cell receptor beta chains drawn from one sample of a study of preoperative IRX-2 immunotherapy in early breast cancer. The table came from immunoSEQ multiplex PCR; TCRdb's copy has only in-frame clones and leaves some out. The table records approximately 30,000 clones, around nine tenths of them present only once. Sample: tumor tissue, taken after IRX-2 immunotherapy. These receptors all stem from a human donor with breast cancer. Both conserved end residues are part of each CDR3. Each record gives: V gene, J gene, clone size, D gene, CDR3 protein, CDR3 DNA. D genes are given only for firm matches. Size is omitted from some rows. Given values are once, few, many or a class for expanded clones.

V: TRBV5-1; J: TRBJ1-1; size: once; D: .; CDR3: CASSPIDTNTEAFF; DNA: TGCGCCAGCAGCCCCATTGACACGAACACTGAAGCTTTCTTT
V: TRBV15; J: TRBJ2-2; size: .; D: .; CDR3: CATSRVRNTGELFF; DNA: TGTGCCACCAGCAGAGTCAGGAACACCGGGGAGCTGTTTTTT
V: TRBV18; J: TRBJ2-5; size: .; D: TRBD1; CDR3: CASSPGTGRETQYF; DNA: TGTGCCAGCTCACCGGGGACAGGGCGAGAGACCCAGTACTTC
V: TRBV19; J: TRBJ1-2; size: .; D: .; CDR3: CASRAQGTNYGYTF; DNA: TGTGCCAGTAGAGCCCAGGGAACTAACTATGGCTACACCTTC
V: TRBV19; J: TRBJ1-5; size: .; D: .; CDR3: CASSTRGKPQHF; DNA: TGTGCCAGTAGTACCCGGGGTAAGCCCCAGCATTTT
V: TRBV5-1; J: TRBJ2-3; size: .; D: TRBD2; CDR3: CASSGLAGPTDTQYF; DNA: TGCGCCAGCAGTGGACTAGCGGGGCCCACAGATACGCAGTATTTT
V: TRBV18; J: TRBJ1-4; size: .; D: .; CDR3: CASSPRSAATNEKLFF; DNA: TGTGCCAGCTCACCCCGTTCGGCGGCTACTAATGAAAAACTGTTTTTT
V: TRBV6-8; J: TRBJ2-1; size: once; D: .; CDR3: CAISASSGSYNEQFF; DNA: TGTGCCATCAGTGCCTCCAGCGGCTCCTACAATGAGCAGTTCTTC
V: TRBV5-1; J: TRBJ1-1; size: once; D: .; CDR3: CASGLRGNTNTEAFF; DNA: TGCGCCAGCGGCCTCCGAGGAAATACGAACACTGAAGCTTTCTTT
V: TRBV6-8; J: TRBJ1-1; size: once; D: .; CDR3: CASSNLDLGTEAFF; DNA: TGTGCCAGCAGTAATCTCGACCTAGGGACTGAAGCTTTCTTT
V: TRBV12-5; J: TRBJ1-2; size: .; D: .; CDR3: CASGLDNSFLYGYTF; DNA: TGTGCTAGTGGTTTGGACAACAGCTTCCTCTATGGCTACACCTTC
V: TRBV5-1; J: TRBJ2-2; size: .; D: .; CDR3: CASSLVQGDSGELFF; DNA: TGCGCCAGCAGCTTGGTTCAGGGGGACTCCGGGGAGCTGTTTTTT
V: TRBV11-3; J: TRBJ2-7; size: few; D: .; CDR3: CASSTGQGIWYEQYF; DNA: TGTGCCAGCAGCACAGGTCAGGGAATTTGGTACGAGCAGTACTTC
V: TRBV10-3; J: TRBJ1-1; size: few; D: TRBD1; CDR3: CAISEEQGARTEAFF; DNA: TGTGCCATCAGTGAGGAACAGGGGGCGCGGACTGAAGCTTTCTTT
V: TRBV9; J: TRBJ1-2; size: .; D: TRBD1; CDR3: CASSPRRTGNYGYTF; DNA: TGTGCCAGCAGTCCGCGGCGGACAGGGAACTATGGCTACACCTTC
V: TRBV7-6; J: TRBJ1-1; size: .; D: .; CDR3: CASSRRGIASEAFF; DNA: TGTGCCAGCAGCCGGCGAGGGATCGCCTCTGAAGCTTTCTTT
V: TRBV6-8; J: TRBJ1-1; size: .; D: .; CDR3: CASSKGGRRNTEAFF; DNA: TGTGCCAGCAGCAAAGGGGGAAGGAGAAACACTGAAGCTTTCTTT
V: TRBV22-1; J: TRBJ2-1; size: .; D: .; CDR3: CASSRQGLNEQFF; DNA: TGTGCCAGCAGTCGCCAGGGGTTGAATGAGCAGTTCTTC
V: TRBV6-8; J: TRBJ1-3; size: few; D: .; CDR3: CASSRTAAGNTIYF; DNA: TGTGCCAGCAGTCGGACAGCGGCTGGAAACACCATATATTTT